These T cell receptor beta chains were read from a single sample in a study of identical twins. TCRdb itself ran the 5' RACE reads through MiXCR, one entry per CDR3 protein. The table shows approximately 690,000 distinct CDR3 sequences, with approximately 6% occurring only once. What was sequenced was naive T cells sorted from blood. All receptors come from a man aged 18 to 30 in good health. CDR3s include the opening cysteine and the closing phenylalanine or tryptophan. The D gene is left open where the match is weak. Part of the rows lack a size; the others show once, few, many or a class for expanded clones.

v_call	clone_size	j_call	cdr3_length	d_call	cdr3_aa	cdr3_nt
TRBV29-1	many	TRBJ2-5	14	TRBD2	CSVSTSGSTWTQYF	TGCAGCGTTTCGACTAGCGGCTCCACCTGGACCCAGTACTTC
TRBV29-1	-	TRBJ2-2	13	-	CSVGRRNTGELFF	TGCAGCGTTGGTCGCCGAAACACCGGGGAGCTGTTTTTT
TRBV6-2/TRBV6-3	few	TRBJ2-2	14	TRBD2	CASSYSSASGELFF	TGTGCCAGCAGTTACTCTTCGGCTAGCGGTGAGCTGTTTTTT
TRBV5-1	many	TRBJ2-7	12	-	CASSSAPYEQYF	TGCGCCAGCAGCTCTGCACCATACGAGCAGTACTTC
TRBV16	few	TRBJ2-7	15	-	CASSQIRDTAYEQYF	TGTGCCAGCAGCCAAATCCGGGACACTGCCTACGAGCAGTACTTC
TRBV11-2	few	TRBJ2-1	14	TRBD2	CASSPPGGRNEQFF	TGTGCCAGCAGCCCCCCTGGCGGGAGAAATGAGCAGTTCTTC
TRBV21-1	many	TRBJ2-5	14	-	CASSTGQGEKTQYF	TGTGCCAGCAGTACAGGACAGGGGGAAAAGACCCAGTACTTC
TRBV27	many	TRBJ2-3	16	TRBD2	CASSLRLAGDSDTQYF	TGTGCCAGCAGTTTGCGGCTAGCGGGAGATTCAGATACGCAGTATTTT
TRBV12-3/TRBV12-4	few	TRBJ1-5	13	TRBD1	CATGTGSNQPQHF	TGTGCCACGGGGACAGGGAGCAATCAGCCCCAGCATTTT
TRBV10-2	-	TRBJ1-1	14	-	CASTRAGHTLEAFF	TGCGCCAGCACTCGAGCGGGACATACCCTTGAAGCTTTCTTT
TRBV15	many	TRBJ2-3	16	TRBD1	CATSRDRTGNTDTQYF	TGTGCCACCAGCAGAGATCGGACAGGAAACACAGATACGCAGTATTTT
TRBV29-1	many	TRBJ1-1	13	-	CSAERHRGTEAFF	TGCAGCGCGGAGCGGCATCGGGGGACTGAAGCTTTCTTT
TRBV29-1	many	TRBJ2-1	8	-	CSQHEQFF	TGCAGCCAACATGAGCAGTTCTTC
TRBV29-1	many	TRBJ2-1	12	-	CSVAAASNEQFF	TGCAGCGTTGCGGCGGCCTCCAATGAGCAGTTCTTC
TRBV9	many	TRBJ2-1	15	-	CASSPDVSSYNEQFF	TGTGCCAGCAGCCCTGACGTTAGCTCCTACAATGAGCAGTTCTTC
TRBV6-1	many	TRBJ2-1	14	TRBD2	CASSVGLAAREQFF	TGTGCCAGCAGCGTGGGACTAGCGGCGCGCGAGCAGTTCTTC
TRBV10-2	many	TRBJ1-5	14	-	CASGQQYGNQPQHF	TGCGCCAGCGGACAGCAATATGGCAATCAGCCCCAGCATTTT
TRBV20-1	-	TRBJ2-7	17	TRBD1	CSARGQGAGLGSYEQYF	TGCAGTGCTAGAGGACAGGGGGCAGGTTTAGGTTCCTACGAGCAGTACTTC
TRBV24-1	once	TRBJ2-5	16	TRBD1	CATSEPGTEKQETQYF	TGTGCCACCAGTGAGCCCGGGACAGAGAAACAAGAGACCCAGTACTTC
TRBV10-3	many	TRBJ2-1	15	TRBD2	CAISEREVSYNEQFF	TGTGCCATCAGTGAGCGGGAGGTCTCCTACAATGAGCAGTTCTTC
TRBV5-6	-	TRBJ2-7	12	-	CASSQADREQYF	TGTGCCAGCAGCCAGGCAGACCGCGAGCAGTACTTC
TRBV15	-	TRBJ1-1	12	-	CATSIDRSEAFF	TGTGCCACCAGCATTGACAGATCCGAAGCTTTCTTT
TRBV6-1	many	TRBJ2-7	14	-	CASSRAGVGYEQYF	TGTGCCAGCAGTCGGGCAGGGGTTGGCTACGAGCAGTACTTC
TRBV18	-	TRBJ2-6	16	-	CASSPSTISGANVLTF	TGTGCCAGCTCACCATCAACTATCTCTGGGGCCAACGTCCTGACTTTC
TRBV6-5	many	TRBJ1-2	13	-	CASSSWSNYGYTF	TGTGCCAGCAGTTCGTGGTCTAACTATGGCTACACCTTC
TRBV29-1	-	TRBJ1-2	15	TRBD1	CSVVKGQGSNYGYTF	TGCAGCGTTGTGAAGGGACAGGGGTCCAACTATGGCTACACCTTC
TRBV7-2	few	TRBJ2-3	16	TRBD2	CASSFGLAGTTDTQYF	TGTGCCAGCAGCTTCGGACTAGCGGGAACCACAGATACGCAGTATTTT
TRBV6-5	many	TRBJ2-2	14	-	CASSYSGVAGELFF	TGTGCCAGCAGTTACTCGGGGGTTGCCGGGGAGCTGTTTTTT
TRBV5-1	many	TRBJ2-6	15	-	CASSLTSPGANVLTF	TGCGCCAGCAGCTTGACCAGTCCTGGGGCCAACGTCCTGACTTTC
TRBV7-9	-	TRBJ2-7	15	TRBD2	CASSPGEGPAYEQYF	TGTGCCAGCAGCCCTGGGGAGGGACCTGCCTACGAGCAGTACTTC
TRBV7-2	-	TRBJ2-7	16	TRBD2	CASSLVSGSSGSEQYF	TGTGCCAGCAGCTTGGTATCGGGCAGCAGCGGGAGCGAGCAGTACTTC
TRBV7-8	many	TRBJ2-3	16	TRBD2	CASSLLASGSTDTQYF	TGTGCCAGCAGCTTATTGGCTAGCGGCTCCACAGATACGCAGTATTTT
TRBV20-1	few	TRBJ2-3	15	TRBD1	CSATAGTGVFGTQYF	TGCAGTGCAACGGCCGGGACAGGGGTCTTCGGTACGCAGTATTTT
TRBV6-1	-	TRBJ2-1	14	TRBD1	CASCGTGVLNEQFF	TGTGCCAGCTGCGGGACAGGGGTTCTCAATGAGCAGTTCTTC
TRBV19	many	TRBJ2-1	11	-	CASSTSTEQFF	TGTGCCAGTAGTACTAGTACTGAGCAGTTCTTC
TRBV6-1	many	TRBJ1-2	14	-	CASRGQGPNYGYTF	TGTGCCAGCAGAGGCCAGGGGCCTAACTATGGCTACACCTTC
TRBV3-1	few	TRBJ2-1	16	TRBD2	CASSQDSVAGDPEQFF	TGTGCCAGCAGCCAAGATTCGGTAGCGGGAGATCCTGAGCAGTTCTTC
TRBV28	-	TRBJ2-7	11	-	CATRLSYEQYF	TGTGCCACCCGACTTAGCTACGAGCAGTACTTC
TRBV4-2	many	TRBJ2-5	14	-	CASSSQGSGETQYF	TGTGCCAGCAGCTCACAGGGTTCGGGAGAGACCCAGTACTTC
TRBV9	many	TRBJ1-4	13	-	CASSVGEREKLFF	TGTGCCAGCAGCGTAGGGGAGCGAGAAAAACTGTTTTTT
TRBV5-1	few	TRBJ2-5	13	-	CASSWAVGETQYF	TGCGCCAGCAGCTGGGCTGTCGGTGAGACCCAGTACTTC
TRBV7-8	few	TRBJ2-1	12	-	CASSLVSSSVFF	TGTGCCAGCAGCCTTGTCTCGTCTAGTGTGTTCTTC
TRBV5-1	many	TRBJ2-2	17	TRBD2	CASRPPGLGFNTGELFF	TGCGCCAGCCGCCCTCCGGGACTAGGATTCAACACCGGGGAGCTGTTTTTT
TRBV24-1	-	TRBJ2-2	17	-	CATSGTAGLSNTGELFF	TGTGCCACCAGTGGGACAGCGGGACTGAGCAACACCGGGGAGCTGTTTTTT
TRBV24-1	many	TRBJ1-5	15	TRBD1	CATSDPGQGNQPQHF	TGTGCCACCAGTGACCCTGGACAGGGCAATCAGCCCCAGCATTTT
TRBV5-1	-	TRBJ1-4	14	-	CASSKGGFAEKLFF	TGCGCCAGCAGCAAAGGGGGGTTTGCTGAAAAACTGTTTTTT
TRBV29-1	many	TRBJ2-5	14	TRBD1	CSGKRDSSQETQYF	TGCAGCGGAAAGAGGGACAGCTCCCAAGAGACCCAGTACTTC
TRBV27	few	TRBJ2-3	16	TRBD1	CASSLPGQGATDTQYF	TGTGCCAGCAGTTTACCTGGACAGGGGGCCACAGATACGCAGTATTTT
TRBV7-9	few	TRBJ1-4	16	TRBD1	CASSSQPQGAREKLFF	TGTGCCAGCAGCTCTCAACCACAGGGGGCACGCGAAAAACTGTTTTTT
TRBV5-5	few	TRBJ2-3	15	-	CASSLLGGHTDTQYF	TGTGCCAGCAGCTTGTTAGGCGGTCACACAGATACGCAGTATTTT